This passage covers 20 T cell receptor beta chains from one sample sequenced in a study of post-analysis software for immune sequencing data. Overall study findings and caveats: Comparison of patients with controls showed a handful of TRBV segments more frequent in patients, TRBV5-6, TRBV5-1 and TRBV20-1 among them.

No antigens are known for them. Unique-molecular-identifier-tagged TCR beta cDNA libraries were used. TCRdb recomputed calls from the PCR reads with MiXCR, one row per CDR3 protein. There are 250,000 to 300,000 distinct CDR3 sequences in the sample; 35% to 45% occur only once, and 4% to 5.5% lies in the top ten. The sample taken for sequencing was blood. These receptors originate from a girl aged 10 to 17 with multiple sclerosis.

The chain recombines TRBV5-5 with TRBJ1-1; D perhaps matches TRBD1 (5 bases). The V end lost 4 bases, the J end lost 8 bases, and 9 bases lay between the germline ends. The CDR3 is 11 amino acids. The germline V gene encodes CDR1 SGHKS and CDR2 YYEKEE (reference sequence). The CDR3 spells CASSPRGEAFF. DNA for the CDR3: TGTGCCAGCAGCCCGAGGGGCGAAGCTTTCTTT.

This sequence joins TRBV11-2 and TRBJ2-3; 7 bases agree with TRBD2. This CDR3 is built from 13 residues. Germline V lookup: CDR1 SGHAT, CDR2 FQNNGV. The V gene end was trimmed by 8 bases and the J gene end by 3 bases; junction bases not matched to a gene: 5. The CDR3 DNA reads TGTGCCAGCGGCCCGGGGGGTACAGATACGCAGTATTTT. Residues: CASGPGGTDTQYF.

The chain is built from TRBV9 and TRBJ2-7; 10 bases align to TRBD1. Germline V lookup: CDR1 SGDLS, CDR2 YYNGEE. CDR3 length equals 16 residues. V lost 0 bases to trimming and J lost 6 bases; unmatched junction nucleotides: 9. The CDR3 sequence: CASSVAPRTGGGEQYF. As DNA, the CDR3 is TGTGCCAGCAGCGTAGCCCCCAGGACAGGGGGTGGCGAGCAGTACTTC.

This clonotype has at least ten counts. V and J are TRBV7-9 and TRBJ2-1; the D is unclear. The CDR3 spans 14 residues. Germline lookup yields CDR1 SEHNR and CDR2 FQNEAQ (reference sequence). The ends were cut back, 1 base at V and 8 bases at J, with 12 bases in the middle. Here the CDR3 DNA reads TGTGCCAGCAGCTTAGACGCGCGTGGGGATGAGCAGTTCTTC. Protein: CASSLDARGDEQFF.

V is TRBV20-1 and J is TRBJ2-7; TRBD2 is a possible D gene (5 bases). The germline V gene encodes CDR1 DFQATT and CDR2 SNEGSKA (reference sequence). This CDR3 is built from 11 residues. V shed 6 bases and J shed 0 bases, with 6 bases lying between them. CDR3 in amino acids: CSADSSYEQYF. In DNA form, the CDR3 reads TGCAGTGCGGACTCCTCCTACGAGCAGTACTTC.

The J gene is TRBJ2-7, the V gene TRBV6-1, with 13 bases matching TRBD2. Germline V gene data show CDR1 as MNHNS and CDR2 as SASEGT. This CDR3 region has 16 residues. V gave up 5 bases and J gave up 2 bases; unmatched junction bases: 6. CDR3 amino acids: CASSLGTSGDPYEQYF. Here the CDR3 DNA reads TGTGCCAGCAGTCTCGGGACTAGCGGGGACCCCTACGAGCAGTACTTC.

This clonotype was observed a handful of times. The chain combines TRBV5-1 with TRBJ1-1; D may be TRBD1 (6 bases). Trimming stripped 0 bases from V and 5 bases from J, with 14 bases between. Germline V gene lookup returns CDR1 SGHRS and CDR2 YFSETQ. The CDR3 extends over 15 amino acids. CDR3 DNA: TGCGCCAGCAGCTTGGTGGGGGGCGCGCGTACTGAAGCTTTCTTT. It is translated as CASSLVGGARTEAFF. The full variable domain, in which reference TRBV5-1 and TRBJ1-1 provide the parts outside the CDR3, is KAGVTQTPRYLIKTRGQQVTLSCSPISGHRSVSWYQQTPGQGLQFLFEYFSETQRNKGNFPGRFSGRQFSNSRSEMNVSTLELGDSALYLCASSLVGGARTEAFFGQGTRLTVV.

The chain employs TRBV6-5 and TRBJ2-7; 7 nucleotides match TRBD1. V lost 5 bases, J lost 5 bases, and 15 bases stayed unmatched. The CDR3 is made up of 16 amino acids. From germline, CDR1 is MNHEY and CDR2 SVGAGI. This CDR3 reads CASSPLTLTGVDEQYF. The DNA of the CDR3 is TGTGCCAGCAGTCCACTAACACTCACAGGGGTCGACGAGCAGTACTTC.

This clonotype was observed many times. The V and J genes are TRBV6-1 and TRBJ2-3, with D hard to call. This CDR3 contains 11 residues. The V gene's germline CDR1 is MNHNS and CDR2 SASEGT. Deletions cut 1 base from V and 8 bases from J, with 4 bases between. The CDR3 region has the DNA TGTGCCAGCAGTGAAGTCAGTACGCAGTATTTT. As protein: CASSEVSTQYF.

The CDR3 loop is CASQRQREREEQFF. For the CDR3, the DNA is TGTGCCAGCCAGAGACAGCGGGAGAGAGAAGAGCAGTTCTTC. The chain employs TRBV7-2 and TRBJ2-1; 8 bases map to TRBD2. The length of the CDR3 is 14 residues. V lost 8 bases and J lost 10; bases outside the gene matches: 13. Germline V gene lookup returns CDR1 SGHTA and CDR2 FQGNSA.

This clonotype occurred many times. This chain uses TRBV6-5 with TRBJ2-6; D is uncertain. The CDR3 spans 18 residues. Germline assignment: CDR1 MNHEY and CDR2 SVGAGI. Trimming cost V 0 bases and J 0 bases, with 12 bases left between them. The CDR3 coding sequence is TGTGCCAGCAGTTACTCTTTCAGACCGAGCTCTGGGGCCAACGTCCTGACTTTC. Amino acid sequence: CASSYSFRPSSGANVLTF.

Concerning this clonotype itself: The CDR3 carries no conserved terminal phenylalanine or tryptophan, so it likely arises from a read error. The V call is TRBV7-2, the J call TRBJ1-6; possible D gene TRBD1, 5 bases. This CDR3 spans 16 amino acids. V was shortened by 5 bases and J by 7 bases, with 18 bases between the two germline ends. Germline loops: CDR1 SGHTA, CDR2 FQGNSA. DNA of the CDR3: TGTGCCAGCAGCCGCAACCCCGGGACGGAGAATTCACCCCTCCACGTT. Encoded protein: CASSRNPGTENSPLHV.

In its sample, this clonotype was seen many times. The V call is TRBV29-1, the J call TRBJ2-5; tentatively, D is TRBD2 (6 bases). Per germline, CDR1 SQVTM and CDR2 ANQGSEA. The CDR3 has 13 residues. V was shortened by 7 bases and J by 5 bases, with 17 bases between the two germline ends. CDR3 loop: CSAPRGAGETQYF. DNA of the CDR3: TGCAGCGCCCCCCGGGGAGCGGGTGAGACCCAGTACTTC.

This clonotype was counted only a few times. The V gene is TRBV19, the J gene TRBJ2-3, with a possible D match to TRBD2 (6 bases). The CDR3 contains 16 residues. Trimming removed 8 bases from V and 0 bases from J, with 18 bases in between. Germline CDR1 is LNHDA and CDR2 is SQIVND (reference sequence). The CDR3 protein is CASGLRDLPSTDTQYF. The DNA for the CDR3 is TGTGCCAGTGGACTCCGGGACTTACCTAGCACAGATACGCAGTATTTT.

The chain links TRBV20-1 to TRBJ2-5; D ambiguous. The germline V gene encodes CDR1 DFQATT and CDR2 SNEGSKA (reference sequence). The CDR3 contains 14 residues. V gave up 3 bases and J gave up 4 bases, with 15 bases separating them. The CDR3 DNA sequence: TGCAGTGCTAGTAGCTCGGGCGCCTTAGAGACCCAGTACTTC. This gives the protein CSASSSGALETQYF.

This clonotype was counted many times. The J gene is TRBJ2-5, the V gene TRBV5-1; D gene uncertain. Trimming pared 0 bases from V and 3 bases from J, leaving 6 bases between. The V gene's germline CDR1 is SGHRS and CDR2 YFSETQ. This CDR3 has 13 amino acids. The CDR3 spells CASSLGEEETQYF. The DNA for the CDR3 is TGCGCCAGCAGCTTGGGAGAAGAAGAGACCCAGTACTTC.

This clonotype has ten or more counts. The rearrangement uses TRBV7-9 and TRBJ1-1; D unresolved. V lost 5 bases and J lost 5, with 15 bases in between. CDR1 is SEHNR and CDR2 is FQNEAQ in the germline V gene (reference sequence). The CDR3 runs 14 residues. The CDR3 DNA sequence: TGTGCCAGCAGCGAAGACTGGAAGGGAACTGAAGCTTTCTTT. Amino acids: CASSEDWKGTEAFF. The complete variable domain, with remaining parts taken from reference TRBV7-9 and TRBJ1-1, reads DTGVSQNPRHKITKRGQNVTFRCDPISEHNRLYWYRQTLGQGPEFLTYFQNEAQLEKSRLLSDRFSAERPKGSFSTLEIQRTEQGDSAMYLCASSEDWKGTEAFFGQGTRLTVV.

The chain uses TRBV5-1 and TRBJ2-1; the D is unclear. Trimming shortened V by 0 bases and J by 8 bases, and 6 bases separated the two germline ends. The CDR3 is made up of 12 amino acids. CDR1 SGHRS and CDR2 YFSETQ come from the germline V gene. CDR3 residues: CASSLAWDEQFF. DNA of the CDR3: TGCGCCAGCAGCTTGGCGTGGGATGAGCAGTTCTTC.

This clonotype was counted many times. V and J are TRBV18 and TRBJ1-1; 9 bases fit TRBD1. Germline lookup yields CDR1 KGHSH and CDR2 LQKENI. J was trimmed by 5 bases and V by 1 base; bases with no gene match: 5. The CDR3 length is 15 residues. This chain's CDR3 is CASSPQGQGRTEAFF. The CDR3 coding sequence is TGTGCCAGCTCACCACAGGGACAGGGAAGGACTGAAGCTTTCTTT.

This clonotype was recorded once. Just one base apart from a much larger clone, this may be a read error. V and J are TRBV5-6 and TRBJ1-6, with 8 bases aligning to TRBD1. CDR3 length: 15 amino acids. Germline loops: CDR1 SGHDT, CDR2 YYEEEE. CDR3 DNA: TGTGCCAGCAGCCCGGTCCAGGGGGCGAGTTCACCCCGCCACTTT. It codes for CASSPVQGASSPRHF. Full variable domain (missing parts from reference TRBV5-6 and TRBJ1-6): DAGVTQSPTHLIKTRGQQVTLRCSPKSGHDTVSWYQQALGQGPQFIFQYYEEEERQRGNFPDRFSGHQFPNYSSELNVNALLLGDSALYLCASSPVQGASSPRHFGNGTRLTVT.